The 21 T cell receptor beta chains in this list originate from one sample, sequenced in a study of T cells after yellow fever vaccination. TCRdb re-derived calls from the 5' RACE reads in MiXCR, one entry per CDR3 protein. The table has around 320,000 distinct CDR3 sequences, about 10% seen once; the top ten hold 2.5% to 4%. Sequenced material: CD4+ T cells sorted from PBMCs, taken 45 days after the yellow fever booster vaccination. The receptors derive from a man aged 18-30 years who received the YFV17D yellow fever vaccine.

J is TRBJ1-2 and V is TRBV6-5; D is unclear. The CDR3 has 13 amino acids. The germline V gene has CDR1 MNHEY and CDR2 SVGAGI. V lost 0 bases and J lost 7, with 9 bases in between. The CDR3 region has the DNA TGTGCCAGCAGTTACTCGTCGGGCGGTGGCTACACCTTC. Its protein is CASSYSSGGGYTF.

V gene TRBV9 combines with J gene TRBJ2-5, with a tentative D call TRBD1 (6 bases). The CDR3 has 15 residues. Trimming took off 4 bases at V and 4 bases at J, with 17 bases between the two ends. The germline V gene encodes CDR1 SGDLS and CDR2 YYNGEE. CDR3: CASSPRTAQRETQYF. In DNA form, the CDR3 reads TGTGCCAGCAGCCCGCGGACAGCTCAGAGAGAGACCCAGTACTTC.

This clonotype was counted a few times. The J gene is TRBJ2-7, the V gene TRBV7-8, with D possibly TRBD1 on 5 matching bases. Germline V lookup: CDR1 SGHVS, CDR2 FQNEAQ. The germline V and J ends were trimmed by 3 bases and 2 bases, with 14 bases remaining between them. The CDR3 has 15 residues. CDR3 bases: TGTGCCAGCAGCTTTGGTGGCAGGGCAACCTACGAGCAGTACGTC. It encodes CASSFGGRATYEQYV.

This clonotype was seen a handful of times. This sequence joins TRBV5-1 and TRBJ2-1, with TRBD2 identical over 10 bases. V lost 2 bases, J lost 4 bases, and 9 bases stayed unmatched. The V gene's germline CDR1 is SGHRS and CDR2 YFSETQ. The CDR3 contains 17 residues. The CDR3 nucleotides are TGCGCCAGCAGCTTTCTGAGCGGGGGGGCTCCATACAATGAGCAGTTCTTC. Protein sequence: CASSFLSGGAPYNEQFF.

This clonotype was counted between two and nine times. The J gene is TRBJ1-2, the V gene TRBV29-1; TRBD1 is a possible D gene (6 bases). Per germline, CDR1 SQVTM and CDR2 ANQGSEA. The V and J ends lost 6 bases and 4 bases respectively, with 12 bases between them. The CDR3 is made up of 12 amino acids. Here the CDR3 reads CSVETGAYGYTF. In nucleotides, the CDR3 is TGCAGCGTGGAGACGGGGGCCTATGGCTACACCTTC.

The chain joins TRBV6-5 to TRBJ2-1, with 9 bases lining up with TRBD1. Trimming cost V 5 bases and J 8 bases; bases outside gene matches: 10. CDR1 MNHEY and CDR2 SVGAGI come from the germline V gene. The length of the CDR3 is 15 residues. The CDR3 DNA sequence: TGTGCCAGCAGTCAGCCGGGACAGGGTTCCCATGAGCAGTTCTTC. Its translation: CASSQPGQGSHEQFF.

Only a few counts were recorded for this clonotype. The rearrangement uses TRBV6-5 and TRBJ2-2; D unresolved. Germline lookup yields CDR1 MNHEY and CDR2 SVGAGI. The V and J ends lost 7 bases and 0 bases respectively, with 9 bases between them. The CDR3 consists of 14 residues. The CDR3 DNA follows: TGTGCCAGCACCAATAGTGCGAACACCGGGGAGCTGTTTTTT. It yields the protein CASTNSANTGELFF.

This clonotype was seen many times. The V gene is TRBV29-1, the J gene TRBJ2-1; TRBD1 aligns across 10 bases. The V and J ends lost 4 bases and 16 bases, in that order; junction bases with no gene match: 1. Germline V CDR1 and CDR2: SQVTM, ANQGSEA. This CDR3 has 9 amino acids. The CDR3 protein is CSVGDRGFF. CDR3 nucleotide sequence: TGCAGCGTTGGGGACAGGGGTTTCTTC.

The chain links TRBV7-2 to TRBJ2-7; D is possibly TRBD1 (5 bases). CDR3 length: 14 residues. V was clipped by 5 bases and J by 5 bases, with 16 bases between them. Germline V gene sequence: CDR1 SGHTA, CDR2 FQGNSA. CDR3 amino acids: CASSSRQSFHEQYF. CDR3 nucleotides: TGTGCCAGCAGCAGCCGACAGAGTTTCCACGAGCAGTACTTC.

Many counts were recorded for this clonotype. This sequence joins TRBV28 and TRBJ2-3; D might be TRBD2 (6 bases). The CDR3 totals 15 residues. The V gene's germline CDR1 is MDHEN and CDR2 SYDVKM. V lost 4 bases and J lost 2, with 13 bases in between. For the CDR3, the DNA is TGTGCCAGCAGTTGGGACTCCGGGAACACAGATACGCAGTATTTT. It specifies CASSWDSGNTDTQYF.

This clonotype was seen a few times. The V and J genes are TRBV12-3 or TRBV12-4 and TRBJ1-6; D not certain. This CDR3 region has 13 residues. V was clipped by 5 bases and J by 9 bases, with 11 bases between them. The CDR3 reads CASSLSPSSPLHF. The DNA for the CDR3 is TGTGCCAGCAGTCTGTCGCCTAGTTCACCCCTCCACTTT.

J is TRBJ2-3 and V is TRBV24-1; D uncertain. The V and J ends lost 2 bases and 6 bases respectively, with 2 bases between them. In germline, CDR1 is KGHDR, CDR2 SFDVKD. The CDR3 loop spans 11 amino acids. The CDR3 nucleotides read TGTGCCACCAGTGATTACGATACGCAGTATTTT. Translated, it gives CATSDYDTQYF.

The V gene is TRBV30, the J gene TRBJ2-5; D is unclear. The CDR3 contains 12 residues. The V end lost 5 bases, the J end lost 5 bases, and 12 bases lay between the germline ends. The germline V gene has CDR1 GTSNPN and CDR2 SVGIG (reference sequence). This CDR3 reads CAWGSSRETQYF. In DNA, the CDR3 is TGTGCCTGGGGATCAAGTCGGGAGACCCAGTACTTC.

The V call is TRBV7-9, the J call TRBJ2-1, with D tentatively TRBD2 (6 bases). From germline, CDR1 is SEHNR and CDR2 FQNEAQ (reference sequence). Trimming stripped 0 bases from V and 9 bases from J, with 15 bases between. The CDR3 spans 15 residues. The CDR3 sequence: CASSLAQGGSGEQFF. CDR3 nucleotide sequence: TGTGCCAGCAGCTTAGCCCAGGGAGGATCGGGTGAGCAGTTCTTC.

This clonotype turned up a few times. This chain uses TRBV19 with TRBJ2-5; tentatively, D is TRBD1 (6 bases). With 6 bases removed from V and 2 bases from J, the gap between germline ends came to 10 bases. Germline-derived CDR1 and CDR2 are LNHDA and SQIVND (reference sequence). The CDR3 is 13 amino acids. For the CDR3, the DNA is TGTGCCAGTAGGGATGACAGGCAAGAGACCCAGTACTTC. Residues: CASRDDRQETQYF.

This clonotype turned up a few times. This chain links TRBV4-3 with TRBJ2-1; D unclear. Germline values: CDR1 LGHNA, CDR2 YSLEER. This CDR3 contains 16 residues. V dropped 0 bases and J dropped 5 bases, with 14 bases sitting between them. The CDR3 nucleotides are TGCGCCAGCAGCCAAGATGCCCGGACCTATAACAATGAGCAGTTCTTC. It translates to CASSQDARTYNNEQFF.

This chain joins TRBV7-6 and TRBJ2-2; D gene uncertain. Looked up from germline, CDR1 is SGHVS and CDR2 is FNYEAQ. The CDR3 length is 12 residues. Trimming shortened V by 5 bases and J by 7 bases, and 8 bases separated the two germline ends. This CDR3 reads CASSVTDGELFF. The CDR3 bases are TGTGCCAGCAGCGTAACGGACGGGGAGCTGTTTTTT.

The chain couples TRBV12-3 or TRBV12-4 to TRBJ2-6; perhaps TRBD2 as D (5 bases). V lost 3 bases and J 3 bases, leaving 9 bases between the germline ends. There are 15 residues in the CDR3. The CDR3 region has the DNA TGTGCCAGCAGTTTTTTAGGGAGTGGGGCCAACGTCCTGACTTTC. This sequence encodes CASSFLGSGANVLTF.

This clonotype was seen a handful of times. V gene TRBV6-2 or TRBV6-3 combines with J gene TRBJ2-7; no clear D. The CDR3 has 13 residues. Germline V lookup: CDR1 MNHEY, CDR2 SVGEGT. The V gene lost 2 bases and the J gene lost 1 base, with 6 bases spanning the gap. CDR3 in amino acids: CASSYEGSYEQYF. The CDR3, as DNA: TGTGCCAGCAGTTACGAAGGTTCCTACGAGCAGTACTTC.

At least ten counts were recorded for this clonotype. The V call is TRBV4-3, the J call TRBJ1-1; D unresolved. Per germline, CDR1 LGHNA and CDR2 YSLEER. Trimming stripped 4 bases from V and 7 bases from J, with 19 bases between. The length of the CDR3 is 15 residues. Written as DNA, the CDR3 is TGCGCCAGCAGCCCCCACCCCACGACGAGCATTGAAGCTTTCTTT. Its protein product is CASSPHPTTSIEAFF.

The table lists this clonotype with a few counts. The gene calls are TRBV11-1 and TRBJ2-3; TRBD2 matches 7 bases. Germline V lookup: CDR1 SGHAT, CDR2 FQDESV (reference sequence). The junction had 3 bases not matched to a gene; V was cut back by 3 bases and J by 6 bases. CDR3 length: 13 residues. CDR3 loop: CASSFAGEDTQYF. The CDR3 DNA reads TGTGCCAGCAGCTTCGCGGGAGAGGATACGCAGTATTTT.